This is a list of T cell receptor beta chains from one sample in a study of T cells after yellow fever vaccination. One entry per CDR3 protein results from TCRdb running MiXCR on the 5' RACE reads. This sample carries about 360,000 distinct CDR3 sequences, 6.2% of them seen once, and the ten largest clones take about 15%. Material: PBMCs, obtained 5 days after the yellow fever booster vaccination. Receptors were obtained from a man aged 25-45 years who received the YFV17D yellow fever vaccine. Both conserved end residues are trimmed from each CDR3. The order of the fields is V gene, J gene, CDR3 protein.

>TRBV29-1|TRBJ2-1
SVVPAGENEQF
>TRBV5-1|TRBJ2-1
ASSEQGGTDEQF
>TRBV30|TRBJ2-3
AWSVPRELTDTQY
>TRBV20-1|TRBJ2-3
SARDTGTEDTQY
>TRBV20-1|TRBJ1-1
SATDRNTEAF
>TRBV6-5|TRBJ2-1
ASSYTRGRGHNEQF
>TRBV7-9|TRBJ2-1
ASSITGTSYNEQF
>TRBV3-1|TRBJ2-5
ASSQEIWGQETQY
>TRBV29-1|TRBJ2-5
SGSSGRAYETPY
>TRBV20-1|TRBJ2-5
SAGSEGAPMETQY
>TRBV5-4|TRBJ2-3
ASSLRTSLNSDTQY
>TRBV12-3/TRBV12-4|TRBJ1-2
ASSPTGGASYGYT
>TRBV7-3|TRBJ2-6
ASSQGPGSIVAGANVLT
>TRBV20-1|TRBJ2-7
SARGGPGLYEQY
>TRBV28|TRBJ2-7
ASSFGGHAYEQY
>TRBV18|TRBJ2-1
ASSPRTGDTRSYNEQF
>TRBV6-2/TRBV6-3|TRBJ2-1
ASSYFGTPYNEQF
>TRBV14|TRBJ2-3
ASSQDYSTDTQY
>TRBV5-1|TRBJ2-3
ASSLTTGTILVDTQY
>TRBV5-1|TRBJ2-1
ASGRDREVGEQF
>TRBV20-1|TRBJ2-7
SARDLAGGSLSYEQY
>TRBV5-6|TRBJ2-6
ASSFRGTRGGANVLT
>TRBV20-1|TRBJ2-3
SATGTSGSLGTDTQY
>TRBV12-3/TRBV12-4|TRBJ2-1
ASSALGQNEQF
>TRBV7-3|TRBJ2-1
ASSLQGGPYNEQF
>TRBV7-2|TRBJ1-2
ASSLVVPNYGYT
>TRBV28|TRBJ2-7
ASTADLPLPEQY
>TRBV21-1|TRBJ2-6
ASSKDTGRSGGANVLT
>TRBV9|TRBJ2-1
ASSAWGSGVENEQF
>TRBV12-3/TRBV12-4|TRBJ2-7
ASTLGQGVGEQY
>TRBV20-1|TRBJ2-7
SATSRQGGYEQY
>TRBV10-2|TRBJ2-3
ASTSSSGNTDTQY
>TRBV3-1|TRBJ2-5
ACSQGLIAGETQY
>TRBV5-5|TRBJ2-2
ASRRPGLADTGELF
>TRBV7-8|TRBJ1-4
ASSLVLRGRVKNEKLF
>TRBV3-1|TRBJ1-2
ASSQTSGSYGYT
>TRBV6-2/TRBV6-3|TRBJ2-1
ASSYFGLLAGFKF
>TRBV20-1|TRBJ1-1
SATRDSAKNTEAF
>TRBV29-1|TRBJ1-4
SVLARGDDEKLF
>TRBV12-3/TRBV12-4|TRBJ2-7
ASSPRTSSFGSYEQY
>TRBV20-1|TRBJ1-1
CAHGSMDLSWNTEAF
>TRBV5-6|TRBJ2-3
ASSLVGQDTADTQY
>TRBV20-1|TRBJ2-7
SAEGTGRGSYEQY
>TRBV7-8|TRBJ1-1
ASSFSGYDTEAF
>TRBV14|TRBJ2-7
ASSQERAPSYEQY
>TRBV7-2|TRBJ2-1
ASSVGGGLGNEQF
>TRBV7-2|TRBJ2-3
ASSLAGTSGRDTQY
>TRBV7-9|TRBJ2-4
ASSINRDSQY
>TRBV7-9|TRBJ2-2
ASSPSSDGELF
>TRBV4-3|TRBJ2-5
ASSQVSSETQY
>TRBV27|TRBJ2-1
ASSPRYNEQF
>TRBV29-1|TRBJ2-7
SVVTGDPDEQY
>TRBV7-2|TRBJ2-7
ASSSRGTHEQY
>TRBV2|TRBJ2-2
ASDRRGSSGTGELF
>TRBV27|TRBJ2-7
AVWTGGSGEQY
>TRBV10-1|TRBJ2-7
ASSDGGSAALDEQY
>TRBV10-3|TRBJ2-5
AISDSPQETQY
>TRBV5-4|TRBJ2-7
ASSSDRGQGEQY
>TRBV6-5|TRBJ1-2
ASSSRDRASYGYT
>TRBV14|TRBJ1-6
ASSPLGGGNSPLH